Listed here are 8 T cell receptor beta chains from one sample, sequenced in a study of cytomegalovirus exposure and HLA in healthy donors (dated by TCRdb to about 2017). Libraries were constructed by the immunoSEQ multiplex PCR assay. A mixture of 60 forward primers for TCR Vbeta segments and 13 reverse primers for TCR Jbeta segments was used in the multiplex PCR. In TCRdb, the immuneACCESS table is reduced to in-frame sequences with V and J assigned. These tables do not hold every clone; where another copy was compared, an unresolved V gene accounts for under half, and the others remain unexplained. The sample records around 150,000 clones, around 79% of which are singletons. The ten top clones hold over 12% of the sample. Material for sequencing was PBMCs. These receptors came from a man aged 45-65 years in good health and CMV-seropositive.

The chain is built from TRBV5-4 and TRBJ2-3; TRBD2 is a possible D gene (7 bases). V was cut by 4 bases and J by 5 bases, with 23 bases left in between. Germline loops: CDR1 SGHNT, CDR2 YYREEE (reference sequence). CDR3 length: 17 residues. The CDR3 nucleotides read TGTGCCAGCAGCCAGACCTCCATAGGGGGGGCTAAAGATACGCAGTATTTT. It is translated as CASSQTSIGGAKDTQYF. Variable domain in full (rest from reference TRBV5-4 and TRBJ2-3): ETGVTQSPTHLIKTRGQQVTLRCSSQSGHNTVSWYQQALGQGPQFIFQYYREEENGRGNFPPRFSGLQFPNYSSELNVNALELDDSALYLCASSQTSIGGAKDTQYFGPGTRLTVL.

The chain links TRBV6-5 to TRBJ2-5; 8 positions agree with TRBD2. CDR1 is MNHEY and CDR2 is SVGAGI in the germline V gene. With 2 bases clipped from V and 3 bases from J, the junction kept 8 bases outside the gene matches. The CDR3 totals 16 residues. The CDR3 reads CASSYTPGLVKETQYF. The CDR3 DNA follows: TGTGCCAGCAGTTACACTCCGGGACTAGTAAAAGAGACCCAGTACTTC.

The V gene is TRBV28, the J gene TRBJ1-6; the D gene is possibly TRBD1 (6 bases). The germline gives CDR1 MDHEN, CDR2 SYDVKM. This CDR3 contains 14 residues. With 10 bases removed from V and 6 bases from J, the gap between germline ends came to 16 bases. The CDR3 reads CATSRGHGNSPLHF. The CDR3 region has the DNA TGTGCCACCTCCCGGGGACATGGTAATTCACCCCTCCACTTT. Using reference TRBV28 and TRBJ1-6 for the parts outside the CDR3, the full variable domain is DVKVTQSSRYLVKRTGEKVFLECVQDMDHENMFWYRQDPGLGLRLIYFSYDVKMKEKGDIPEGYSVSREKKERFSLILESASTNQTSMYLCATSRGHGNSPLHFGNGTRLTVT.

The J gene is TRBJ2-7, the V gene TRBV6-5; D ambiguous. Trimming cost V 6 bases and J 2 bases, with 14 bases left between them. The CDR3 totals 14 residues. Germline CDR1 reads MNHEY; CDR2 reads SVGAGI. The CDR3 region has the DNA TGTGCCAGCAGCCCCACGGAGACTCCCTACGAGCAGTACTTC. Its translation is CASSPTETPYEQYF.

The CDR3, as DNA: TGTGCCAGCAGCCGAGGGGGGACAGCTGGGGCCAACGTCCTGACTTTC. It is translated as CASSRGGTAGANVLTF. This sequence joins TRBV7-2 and TRBJ2-6; the D gene is possibly TRBD1 (7 bases). This CDR3 has 16 residues. Deletions cut 5 bases from V and 2 bases from J, with 13 bases between. Germline V gene sequence: CDR1 SGHTA, CDR2 FQGNSA.

The V call is TRBV7-2, the J call TRBJ1-2; D gene ambiguous. V was clipped by 1 base and J by 6 bases, with 9 bases between them. Germline V lookup: CDR1 SGHTA, CDR2 FQGNSA. This CDR3 has 13 residues. The CDR3 is CASSLVDTDGYTF. For the CDR3, the DNA is TGTGCCAGCAGCTTAGTAGATACAGATGGCTACACCTTC.

The V and J genes are TRBV27 and TRBJ2-3, with 10 bases aligning to TRBD2. The J segment lost 0 bases and the V segment lost 7 bases, leaving 10 bases of the junction unmatched. This CDR3 has 17 amino acids. The germline CDR1 and CDR2 sequences are MNHEY and SMNVEV (reference sequence). The CDR3 protein is CASTSSGGPYSTDTQYF. CDR3 nucleotide sequence: TGTGCCAGCACCTCTAGCGGGGGCCCCTATAGCACAGATACGCAGTATTTT.

This clone was picked up one time. This sequence joins TRBV2 and TRBJ1-2; tentative D call: TRBD1 (5 bases). This CDR3 has 14 amino acids. Germline V gene sequence: CDR1 SNHLY, CDR2 FYNNEI. Between the trimmed V and J ends, which lost 3 bases and 2 bases, there was a span of 10 bases. The CDR3 nucleotides are TGTGCCAGCAGTGACGTCGCAGGGAACTATGGCTACACCTTC. Encoded protein: CASSDVAGNYGYTF.